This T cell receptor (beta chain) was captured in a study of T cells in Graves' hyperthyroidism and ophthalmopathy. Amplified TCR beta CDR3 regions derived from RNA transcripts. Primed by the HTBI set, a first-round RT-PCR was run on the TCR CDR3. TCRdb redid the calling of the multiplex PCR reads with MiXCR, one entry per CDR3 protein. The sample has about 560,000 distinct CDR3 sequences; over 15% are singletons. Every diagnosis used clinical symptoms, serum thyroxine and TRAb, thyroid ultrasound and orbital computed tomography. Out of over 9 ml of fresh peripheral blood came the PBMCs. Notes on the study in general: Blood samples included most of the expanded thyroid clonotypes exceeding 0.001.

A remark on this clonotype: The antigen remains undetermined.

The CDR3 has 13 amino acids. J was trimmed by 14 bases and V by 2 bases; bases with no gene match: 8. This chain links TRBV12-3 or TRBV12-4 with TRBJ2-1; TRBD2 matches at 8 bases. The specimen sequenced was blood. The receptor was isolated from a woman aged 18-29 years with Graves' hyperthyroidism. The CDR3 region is CASSLTVPGLEFF. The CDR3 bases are TGTGCCAGCAGTTTAACGGTACCGGGACTAGAGTTCTTC.